The clone carrying this TCR beta chain was seen repeatedly, ten times or more. What it recognizes is unknown. The sample originates from a study of T cell repertoires in cytomegalovirus infection. Study context: TCR beta signatures that were public indicated CMV infection and matching HLA type.

General study points: The cumulative frequency of public TCR beta families identified carriers of CMV plus the relevant HLA. Within the response measured ex vivo, HLA-C-restricted CMV-specific TCR beta clonotypes were dominant.

TCRdb passed the reads through MiXCR, listing each CDR3 protein once. Found here are around 300,000 distinct CDR3 sequences, roughly 9.5% of them singletons; the top ten hold around 4.1%. The V and J ends lost 1 base and 7 bases respectively, with 11 bases between them. This CDR3 has 14 amino acids. Germline CDR1 MGHRA, CDR2 YSYEKL. The clonotype was recovered from a human donor in good health (CMV status not recorded). Some clones in this sample may be carry-over from other donors' samples. The chain uses TRBV4-1 and TRBJ2-1, with D tentatively TRBD2 (6 bases). Source material: PBMCs. The CDR3 DNA follows: TGCGCCAGCAGCCAAGTCGGGAGCTGGAATGAGCAGTTCTTC. Translating gives CASSQVGSWNEQFF.